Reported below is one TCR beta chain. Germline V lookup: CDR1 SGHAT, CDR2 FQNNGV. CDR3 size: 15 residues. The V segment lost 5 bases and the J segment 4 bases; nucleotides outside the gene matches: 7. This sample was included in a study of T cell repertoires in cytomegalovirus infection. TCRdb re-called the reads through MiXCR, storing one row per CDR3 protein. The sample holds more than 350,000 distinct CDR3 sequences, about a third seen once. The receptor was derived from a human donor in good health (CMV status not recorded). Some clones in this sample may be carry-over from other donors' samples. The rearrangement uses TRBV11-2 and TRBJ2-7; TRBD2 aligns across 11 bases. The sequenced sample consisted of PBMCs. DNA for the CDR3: TGTGCCAGCAGCACTGGACTAGCGGGTGAATACGAGCAGTACTTC. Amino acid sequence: CASSTGLAGEYEQYF.